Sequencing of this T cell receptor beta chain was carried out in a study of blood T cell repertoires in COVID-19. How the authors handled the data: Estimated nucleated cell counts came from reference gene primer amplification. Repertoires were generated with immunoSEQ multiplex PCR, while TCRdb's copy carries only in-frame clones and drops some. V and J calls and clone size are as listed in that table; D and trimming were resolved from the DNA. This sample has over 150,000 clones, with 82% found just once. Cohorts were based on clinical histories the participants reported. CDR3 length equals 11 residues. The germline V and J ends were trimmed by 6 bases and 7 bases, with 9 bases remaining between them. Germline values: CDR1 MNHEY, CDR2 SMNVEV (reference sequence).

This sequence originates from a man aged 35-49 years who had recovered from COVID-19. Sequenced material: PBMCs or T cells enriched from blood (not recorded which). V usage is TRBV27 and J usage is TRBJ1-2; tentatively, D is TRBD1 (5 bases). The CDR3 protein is CASSSGFGYTF. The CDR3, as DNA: TGTGCCAGCAGCTCAGGGTTTGGCTACACCTTC.